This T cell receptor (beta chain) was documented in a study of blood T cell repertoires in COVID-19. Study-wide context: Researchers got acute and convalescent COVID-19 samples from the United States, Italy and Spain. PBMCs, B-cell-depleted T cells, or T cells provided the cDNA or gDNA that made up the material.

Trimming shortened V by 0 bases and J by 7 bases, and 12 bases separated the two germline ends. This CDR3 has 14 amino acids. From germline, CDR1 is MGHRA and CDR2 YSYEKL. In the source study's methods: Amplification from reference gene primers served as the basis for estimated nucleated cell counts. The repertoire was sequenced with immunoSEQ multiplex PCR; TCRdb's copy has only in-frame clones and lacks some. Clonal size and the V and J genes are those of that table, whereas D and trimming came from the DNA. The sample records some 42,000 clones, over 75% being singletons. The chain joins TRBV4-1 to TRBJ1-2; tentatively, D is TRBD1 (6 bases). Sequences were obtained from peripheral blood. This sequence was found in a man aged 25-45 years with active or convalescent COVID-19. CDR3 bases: TGCGCCAGCAGCCAAGAACCAGGGGCTAGTGGCTACACCTTC. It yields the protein CASSQEPGASGYTF.